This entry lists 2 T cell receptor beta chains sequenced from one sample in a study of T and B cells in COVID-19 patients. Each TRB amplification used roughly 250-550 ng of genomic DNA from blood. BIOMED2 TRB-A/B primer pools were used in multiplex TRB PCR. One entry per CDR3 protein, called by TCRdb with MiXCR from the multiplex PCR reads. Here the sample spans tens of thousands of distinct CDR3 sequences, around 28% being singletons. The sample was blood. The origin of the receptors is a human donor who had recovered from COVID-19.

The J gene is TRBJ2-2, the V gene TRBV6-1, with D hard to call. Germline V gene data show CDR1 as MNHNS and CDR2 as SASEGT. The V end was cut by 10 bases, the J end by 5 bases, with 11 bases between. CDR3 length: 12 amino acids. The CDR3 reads CATRSETGELFF. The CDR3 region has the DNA TGTGCCACCCGCTCTGAGACCGGGGAGCTGTTTTTT.

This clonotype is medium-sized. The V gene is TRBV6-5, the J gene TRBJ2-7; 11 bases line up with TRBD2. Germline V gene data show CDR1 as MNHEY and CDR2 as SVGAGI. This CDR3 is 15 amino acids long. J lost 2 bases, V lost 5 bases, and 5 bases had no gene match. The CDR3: CASSIIAGGPYEQYF. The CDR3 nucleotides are TGTGCCAGCAGTATCATAGCGGGAGGGCCCTACGAGCAGTACTTC.